These T cell receptor beta chains were read from a single sample in a study of shared clonotypes between healthy human individuals. Libraries were prepared by immunoSEQ multiplex PCR; TCRdb keeps only in-frame clonotypes and omits some of them. This table has some 2,100,000 clones, approximately 94% appearing once. The sequenced sample consisted of naive CD8+ T cells from PBMCs. Receptors were obtained from a man between 18 and 29 years old in good health. Some clones in this sample may be carry-over from other donors' samples. Both conserved end residues are trimmed from each CDR3. The D gene is left open where the match is weak. Some rows mark clone size as missing; the rest say once, few, many or name a class of expanded clone.

d_gene	len	abundance	v_gene	CDR3aa
TRBD2	12	-	TRBV28	ASTDLAETDTQY
TRBD2	14	-	TRBV19	ASSLGLAGYFNEQF
-	11	-	TRBV7-9	ASSLELDYGYT
-	12	-	TRBV27	ASGLGAGGYEQY
-	10	-	TRBV7-9	ASSPAGDTQY
-	12	-	TRBV28	ASSFLDGNTEAF
-	13	-	TRBV14	ASSPGTHPHGEQF
-	9	few	TRBV5-6	ASSYNNEQF
TRBD1	15	-	TRBV6-1	ASSEARWAGGEETQY
-	10	-	TRBV4-1	ASGWSNTEAF
-	12	once	TRBV10-3	AISERQDFYEQY
TRBD2	11	-	TRBV29-1	SVEGAGPNEQY
-	13	-	TRBV7-6	ASSIKPSSYNEQF
-	12	-	TRBV15	ATRGRSRSDTQY
-	10	-	TRBV7-9	ASSSDRNEQF
-	13	-	TRBV27	ASSLFGNSYNEQF
-	13	-	TRBV27	ASSLWGGASYEQY
TRBD1	15	-	TRBV9	ASSAHRGTGGRDTQY
-	12	-	TRBV27	ASSLIGDQETQY
TRBD2	14	-	TRBV4-3	ASSQETSGVTDTQY
-	13	-	TRBV9	ASSYSFTGSYEQY
TRBD1	16	-	TRBV5-1	ASSEMGQGAFSDTEAF
TRBD1	13	-	TRBV4-1	ASSPGTAYNSPLH
TRBD1	9	-	TRBV10-3	AISTTGEAF
-	12	-	TRBV4-2	ASSQWTGGNEQF
-	11	-	TRBV14	ASSLLVSYEQY
-	13	-	TRBV14	ASSPRRGRGETQY
TRBD2	13	-	TRBV9	ASSVVAAGGDEQF
TRBD2	13	-	TRBV4-3	ASSQGTSGTYEQY
TRBD1	12	-	TRBV4-1	ASSTTGQEGEQY